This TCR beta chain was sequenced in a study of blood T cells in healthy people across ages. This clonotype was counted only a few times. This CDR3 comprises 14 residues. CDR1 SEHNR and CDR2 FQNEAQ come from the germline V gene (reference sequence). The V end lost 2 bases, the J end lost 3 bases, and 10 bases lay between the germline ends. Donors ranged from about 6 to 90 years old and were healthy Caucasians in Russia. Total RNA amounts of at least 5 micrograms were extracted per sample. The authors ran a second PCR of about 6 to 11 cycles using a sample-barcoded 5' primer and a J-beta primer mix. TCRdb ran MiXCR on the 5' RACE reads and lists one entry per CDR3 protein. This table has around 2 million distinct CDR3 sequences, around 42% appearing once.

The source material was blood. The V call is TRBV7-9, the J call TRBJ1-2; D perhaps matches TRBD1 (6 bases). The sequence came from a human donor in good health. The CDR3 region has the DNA TGTGCCAGCAGCTTAAACAGGGCGGACTATGGCTACACCTTC. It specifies CASSLNRADYGYTF.